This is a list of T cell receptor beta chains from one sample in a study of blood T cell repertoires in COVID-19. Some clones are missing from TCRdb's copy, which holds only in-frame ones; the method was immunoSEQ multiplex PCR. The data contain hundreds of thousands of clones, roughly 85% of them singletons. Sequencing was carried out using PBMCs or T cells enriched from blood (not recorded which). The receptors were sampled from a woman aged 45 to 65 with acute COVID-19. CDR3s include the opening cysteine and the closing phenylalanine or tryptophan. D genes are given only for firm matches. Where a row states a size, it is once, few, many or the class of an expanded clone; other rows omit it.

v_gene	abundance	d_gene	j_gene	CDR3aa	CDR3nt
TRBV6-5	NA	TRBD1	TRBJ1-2	CASSYSGTGQGYGYTF	TGTGCCAGCAGTTATTCCGGGACAGGCCAGGGTTATGGCTACACCTTC
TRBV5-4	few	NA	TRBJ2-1	CASSNPRGRYNEQFF	TGTGCCAGCAGCAACCCTAGAGGGCGGTACAATGAGCAGTTCTTC
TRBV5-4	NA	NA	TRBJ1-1	CASSLDRVKSGTEAFF	TGTGCCAGCAGCTTGGACAGGGTGAAAAGTGGCACTGAAGCTTTCTTT
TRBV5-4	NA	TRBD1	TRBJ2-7	CASSLEQGAYEQYF	TGTGCCAGCAGCTTGGAGCAGGGGGCCTACGAGCAGTACTTC
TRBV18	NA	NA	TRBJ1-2	CASTTSLDYGYTF	TGTGCCAGCACAACGTCTCTCGACTATGGCTACACCTTC
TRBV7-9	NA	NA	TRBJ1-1	CASSLQVVTPEAFF	TGTGCCAGCAGCTTGCAGGTAGTCACCCCTGAAGCTTTCTTT
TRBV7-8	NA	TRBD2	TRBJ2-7	CASSLGRGGPYEQYF	TGTGCCAGCAGCCTAGGGCGGGGGGGGCCTTACGAGCAGTACTTC
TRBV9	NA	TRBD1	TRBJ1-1	CASSETGLNTEAFF	TGTGCCAGCAGCGAGACAGGGCTGAACACTGAAGCTTTCTTT
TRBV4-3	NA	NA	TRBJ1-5	CASSQDYSNQPQHF	TGCGCCAGCAGCCAAGATTATAGCAATCAGCCCCAGCATTTT
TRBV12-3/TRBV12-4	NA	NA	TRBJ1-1	CASTPTGRVGAFF	TGTGCCAGCACGCCTACAGGGCGGGTCGGAGCTTTCTTT
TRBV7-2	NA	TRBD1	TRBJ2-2	CASSRDRVDTGELFF	TGTGCCAGCAGCCGGGACAGGGTGGACACCGGGGAGCTGTTTTTT
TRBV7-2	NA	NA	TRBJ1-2	CASSLALDNYGYTF	TGTGCCAGCAGCTTAGCTCTAGATAACTATGGCTACACCTTC
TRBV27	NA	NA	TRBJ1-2	CASSLAEGSNYGYTF	TGTGCCAGCAGTTTAGCGGAGGGATCTAACTATGGCTACACCTTC
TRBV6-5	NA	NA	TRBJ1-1	CASSTRWVLNTEAFF	TGTGCCAGCAGTACCAGGTGGGTTTTGAACACTGAAGCTTTCTTT
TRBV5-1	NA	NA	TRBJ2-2	CASSLEPLSNTGELFF	TGCGCCAGCAGCTTGGAACCGCTATCGAACACCGGGGAGCTGTTTTTT
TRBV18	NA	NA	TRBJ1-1	CASSPGLGGNTEAFF	TGTGCCAGCTCACCAGGTTTAGGGGGAAACACTGAAGCTTTCTTT
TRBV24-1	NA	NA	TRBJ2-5	CATSEETQYF	TGTGCCACCTCGGAAGAGACCCAGTACTTC
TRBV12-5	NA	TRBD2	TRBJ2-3	CASGPRTSADTQYF	TGTGCTAGTGGACCCCGGACTAGCGCAGATACGCAGTATTTT
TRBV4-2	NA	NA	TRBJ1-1	CASSHDSGRNTEAFF	TGTGCCAGCAGCCACGACAGCGGGAGAAACACTGAAGCTTTCTTT
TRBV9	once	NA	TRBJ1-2	CASSVAVQTFYGYTF	TGTGCCAGCAGCGTAGCTGTACAAACATTCTATGGCTACACCTTC
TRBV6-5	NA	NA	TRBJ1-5	CASSRAREWQPQHF	TGTGCCAGCAGTCGAGCCAGGGAATGGCAGCCCCAGCATTTT
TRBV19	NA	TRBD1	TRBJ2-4	CASSPGQEKNIQYF	TGTGCCAGTAGTCCGGGACAGGAGAAAAACATTCAGTACTTC
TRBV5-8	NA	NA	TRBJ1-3	CASSARWDMPKDTIYF	TGTGCCAGCAGCGCCCGATGGGACATGCCGAAGGACACCATATATTTT
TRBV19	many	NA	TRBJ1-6	CASSIQDYNSPLHF	TGTGCCAGTAGTATACAGGACTATAATTCACCCCTCCACTTT
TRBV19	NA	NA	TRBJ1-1	CASRVTENTEAFF	TGTGCCAGCCGGGTGACGGAGAACACTGAAGCTTTCTTT
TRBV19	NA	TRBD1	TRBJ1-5	CASTGTGAGQPQHF	TGTGCCAGCACAGGGACAGGGGCGGGTCAGCCCCAGCATTTT
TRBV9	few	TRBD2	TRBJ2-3	CASSNSGGGATDTQYF	TGTGCCAGCAGTAATAGCGGCGGGGGGGCGACAGATACGCAGTATTTT
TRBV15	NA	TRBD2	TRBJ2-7	CATSRGLAGSSSYEQYF	TGTGCCACCAGCCGGGGACTAGCGGGGAGTAGCTCCTACGAGCAGTACTTC
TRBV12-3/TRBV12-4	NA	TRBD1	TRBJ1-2	CASSLTGAYGYTF	TGTGCCAGCAGTCTCACAGGGGCCTATGGCTACACCTTC
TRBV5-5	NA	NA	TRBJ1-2	CASSLYGREGYGYTF	TGTGCCAGCAGCTTGTATGGCAGGGAAGGCTATGGCTACACCTTC
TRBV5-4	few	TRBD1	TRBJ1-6	CASSSANGQGGGSPLHF	TGTGCCAGCAGCTCCGCGAACGGACAGGGAGGGGGATCACCCCTCCACTTT
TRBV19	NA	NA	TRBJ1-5	CASSGQGIRNQPQHF	TGTGCCAGTAGTGGTCAGGGGATAAGAAATCAGCCCCAGCATTTT
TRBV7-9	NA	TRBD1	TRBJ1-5	CASSGTANQPQHF	TGTGCCAGCAGCGGGACAGCTAATCAGCCCCAGCATTTT
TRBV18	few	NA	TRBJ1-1	CASSPLPGQLMNTEAFF	TGTGCCAGCTCACCACTACCGGGACAACTCATGAACACTGAAGCTTTCTTT
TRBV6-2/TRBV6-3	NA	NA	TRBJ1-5	CASSRDSNQPQHF	TGTGCCAGCAGTAGAGATAGCAATCAGCCCCAGCATTTT
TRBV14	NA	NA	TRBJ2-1	CASSQDPPLRNEQFF	TGTGCCAGCAGCCAAGATCCCCCCCTCCGCAATGAGCAGTTCTTC
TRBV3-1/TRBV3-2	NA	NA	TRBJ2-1	CASSQGLTEQFF	TGTGCCAGCAGCCAAGGCCTAACTGAGCAGTTCTTC
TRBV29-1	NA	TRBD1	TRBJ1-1	CSSSRTGFAEAFF	TGCAGCTCCTCTCGGACAGGGTTTGCTGAAGCTTTCTTT
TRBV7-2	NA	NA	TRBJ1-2	CASSFGGLNYGYTF	TGTGCCAGCAGCTTCGGGGGGCTTAACTATGGCTACACCTTC
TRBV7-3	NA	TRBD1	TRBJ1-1	CASSLTPDRGREEAFF	TGTGCCAGCAGCTTAACCCCTGACAGGGGGCGCGAAGAAGCTTTCTTT
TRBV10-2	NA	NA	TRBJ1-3	CASSSYSGNTIYF	TGCGCCAGCAGTTCCTACTCTGGAAACACCATATATTTT
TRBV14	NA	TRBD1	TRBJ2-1	CASSHPGTGFNEQFF	TGTGCCAGCAGCCACCCCGGGACAGGGTTTAATGAGCAGTTCTTC
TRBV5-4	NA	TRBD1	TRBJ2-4	CASSAGQGNIQYF	TGTGCCAGCAGCGCGGGACAGGGCAACATTCAGTACTTC
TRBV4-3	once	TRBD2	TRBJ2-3	CASSQDVAGAGTDTQYF	TGCGCCAGCAGCCAAGATGTAGCGGGGGCCGGCACAGATACGCAGTATTTT
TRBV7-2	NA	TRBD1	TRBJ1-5	CASSSGTGGYQPQHF	TGTGCCAGCAGCTCTGGGACAGGGGGTTATCAGCCCCAGCATTTT
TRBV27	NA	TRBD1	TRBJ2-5	CASSRQGEVGTQYF	TGTGCCAGCAGTCGACAGGGTGAGGTCGGGACCCAGTACTTC
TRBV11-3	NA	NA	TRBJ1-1	CASSLVAGVRGTEAFF	TGTGCCAGCAGCTTAGTAGCAGGGGTTAGAGGCACTGAAGCTTTCTTT
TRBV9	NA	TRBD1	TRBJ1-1	CASSGIRGRSTEAFF	TGTGCCAGCAGCGGGATCAGGGGGCGAAGCACTGAAGCTTTCTTT
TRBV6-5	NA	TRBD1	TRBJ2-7	CASSSARDSTYEQYF	TGTGCCAGCAGTTCAGCCCGGGACAGTACCTACGAGCAGTACTTC
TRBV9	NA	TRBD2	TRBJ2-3	CASSGTSGKTSTDTQYF	TGTGCCAGCAGCGGAACTAGCGGGAAGACGTCCACAGATACGCAGTATTTT
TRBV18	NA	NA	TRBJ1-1	CASSPREQMDTEAFF	TGTGCCAGCTCTCCAAGGGAGCAAATGGACACTGAAGCTTTCTTT
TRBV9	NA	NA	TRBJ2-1	CASSVAGDHEQFF	TGTGCCAGCAGCGTAGCAGGGGATCATGAGCAGTTCTTC
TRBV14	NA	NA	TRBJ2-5	CASSRGRKYQETQYF	TGTGCCAGCAGCCGAGGCAGAAAGTACCAAGAGACCCAGTACTTC
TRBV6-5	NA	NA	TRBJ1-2	CASSYSIGRGASGYTF	TGTGCCAGCAGTTACTCGATCGGGCGGGGGGCGAGTGGCTACACCTTC
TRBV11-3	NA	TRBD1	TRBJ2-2	CASSLRGLNTGELFF	TGTGCCAGCAGCTTGAGGGGGCTGAACACCGGGGAGCTGTTTTTT
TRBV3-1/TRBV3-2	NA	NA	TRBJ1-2	CASSHLEAANYGYTF	TGTGCCAGCAGCCATTTAGAGGCAGCTAACTATGGCTACACCTTC
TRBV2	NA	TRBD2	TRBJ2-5	CASSYGLAEETQYF	TGTGCCAGCAGTTATGGACTAGCTGAAGAGACCCAGTACTTC
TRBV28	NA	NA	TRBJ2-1	CASSLPQGYNEQFF	TGTGCCAGCAGTTTGCCACAGGGCTACAATGAGCAGTTCTTC